These 19 T cell receptor beta chains share one sample of origin, sequenced in a study of lymphopenia after photon versus proton radiotherapy. Only in-frame clones appear in the TCRdb table, and some are missing; sequencing was by immunoSEQ multiplex PCR. There are 150,000 or so clones in the sample; about 88% occur only once, and about 4.3% lies in the top ten. Sequences were derived from peripheral blood, sampled from a patient treated with photon-based radiotherapy. Receptors originate from a man aged 45-65 years with gastric cancer.

V gene TRBV27 combines with J gene TRBJ2-2, with TRBD1 matching 9 bases. V dropped 7 bases and J dropped 5; count of bases not matched to a gene: 5. This CDR3 region has 14 residues. CDR1 is MNHEY and CDR2 is SMNVEV in the germline V gene (reference sequence). The CDR3 nucleotides are TGTGCCAGCACGGCGGGACAGGGAACCGGGGAGCTGTTTTTT. Translated, it gives CASTAGQGTGELFF.

This clone has only one observation. The chain carries TRBV15 and TRBJ2-1; D is uncertain. Deletions cut 5 bases from V and 1 base from J, with 9 bases between. Germline assignment: CDR1 LNHNV and CDR2 YYDKDF (reference sequence). CDR3 length: 14 residues. The CDR3 DNA sequence: TGTGCCACCAGCGGACGGTTGTCCTACAATGAGCAGTTCTTC. It specifies CATSGRLSYNEQFF. Using reference TRBV15 and TRBJ2-1 for the parts outside the CDR3, the full variable domain is DAMVIQNPRYQVTQFGKPVTLSCSQTLNHNVMYWYQQKSSQAPKLLFHYYDKDFNNEADTPDNFQSRRPNTSFCFLDIRSPGLGDTAMYLCATSGRLSYNEQFFGPGTRLTVL.

CDR3 region: CASSLGQPSSTDTQYF. In DNA form, the CDR3 reads TGTGCCAGCAGCTTAGGGCAGCCCTCGAGCACAGATACGCAGTATTTT. The chain has TRBV7-2 and TRBJ2-3; D gene uncertain. Germline-derived CDR1 and CDR2 are SGHTA and FQGNSA. The CDR3 has 16 residues. Between the trimmed V and J ends, which lost 1 base and 0 bases, there was a span of 11 bases.

The gene calls are TRBV28 and TRBJ1-3, with D maybe TRBD1 (6 bases). The germline CDR1 and CDR2 sequences are MDHEN and SYDVKM. The V gene lost 5 bases and the J gene lost 4 bases, with 15 bases spanning the gap. This CDR3 is 15 amino acids long. Here the CDR3 DNA reads TGTGCCAGCAGTATACCGTCGGGGGGCGGAAACACCATATATTTT. Protein product: CASSIPSGGGNTIYF.

To note about this clone: This specimen includes other DNA sequences encoding the same CDR3. V is TRBV18 and J is TRBJ2-5; a possible D gene is TRBD1 (6 bases). Looked up from germline, CDR1 is KGHSH and CDR2 is LQKENI. This CDR3 has 13 amino acids. V was clipped by 3 bases and J by 2 bases, with 7 bases between them. CDR3 sequence: CASSPGQQETQYF. CDR3 DNA sequence: TGTGCCAGCTCACCTGGACAGCAAGAGACCCAGTACTTC. Full variable domain (remainder filled in from reference TRBV18 and TRBJ2-5): NAGVMQNPRHLVRRRGQEARLRCSPMKGHSHVYWYRQLPEEGLKFMVYLQKENIIDESGMPKERFSAEFPKEGPSILRIQQVVRGDSAAYFCASSPGQQETQYFGPGTRLLVL.

V usage is TRBV27 and J usage is TRBJ2-7; D might be TRBD2 (5 bases). V was shortened by 5 bases and J by 3 bases, with 17 bases between the two germline ends. CDR1 and CDR2 (germline): MNHEY, SMNVEV (reference sequence). The CDR3 loop spans 15 amino acids. In nucleotides, the CDR3 is TGTGCCAGCAGTCGTCTGACCGGGAAGGGCTACGAGCAGTACTTC. This encodes CASSRLTGKGYEQYF.

This chain connects TRBV7-6 to TRBJ2-2; maybe TRBD2 (5 bases). Trimming removed 4 bases from V and 2 bases from J, with 14 bases in between. Germline-derived CDR1 and CDR2 are SGHVS and FNYEAQ. CDR3 length: 16 residues. The CDR3 coding sequence is TGTGCCAGCAGCTATTCACTAGATAGCAACACCGGGGAGCTGTTTTTT. It specifies CASSYSLDSNTGELFF.

The rearrangement joins TRBV11-3 to TRBJ2-3, with 11 bases identical to TRBD2. V lost 5 bases, J lost 4 bases, and 8 bases stayed unmatched. The CDR3 has 16 residues. CDR1 is SGHNT and CDR2 is YENEEA in the germline V gene. CDR3: CASSPSTSGRSDTQYF. The CDR3 nucleotides are TGTGCCAGCAGCCCCTCAACTAGCGGGAGATCAGATACGCAGTATTTT.

The CDR3 region has the DNA TGTGCCAGTACTGAGACTCGTCCGTACGAGCAGTACTTC. As protein: CASTETRPYEQYF. V is TRBV19 and J is TRBJ2-7; D ambiguous. CDR3 length: 13 residues. Germline V gene data show CDR1 as LNHDA and CDR2 as SQIVND (reference sequence). V gave up 7 bases and J gave up 4 bases, with 14 bases separating them.

The chain is built from TRBV5-1 and TRBJ2-1; 8 bases align to TRBD1. In germline, CDR1 is SGHRS, CDR2 YFSETQ. With V trimmed by 7 bases and J by 5 bases, 11 bases remained unmatched. There are 15 residues in the CDR3. CDR3 region: CASSQTGQVNNEQFF. DNA of the CDR3: TGCGCCAGCTCGCAAACGGGACAGGTTAACAATGAGCAGTTCTTC.

CDR3: CASSQDWGRDGYTF. In DNA, the CDR3 is TGCGCCAGCAGCCAAGATTGGGGGCGCGATGGCTACACCTTC. This chain links TRBV4-3 with TRBJ1-2; a weak D match, TRBD1 (6 bases). Germline-derived CDR1 and CDR2 are LGHNA and YSLEER. This CDR3 is 14 amino acids long. The ends were cut back, 0 bases at V and 6 bases at J, with 11 bases in the middle.

The rearrangement links TRBV28 to TRBJ2-7; possibly TRBD1 or TRBD2 for D (5 bases each). V lost 7 bases and J lost 3, with 10 bases in between. The germline V gene has CDR1 MDHEN and CDR2 SYDVKM. This CDR3 has 12 amino acids. This CDR3 is CASNRDLYEQYF. The CDR3 bases are TGTGCCAGCAACCGGGACCTCTACGAGCAGTACTTC.

The CDR3 region has the DNA TGTGCCAGCAGCGTCACTTCCCAGAACACTGAAGCTTTCTTT. Protein product: CASSVTSQNTEAFF. V and J are TRBV9 and TRBJ1-1; D is undetermined. The CDR3 contains 14 residues. From germline, CDR1 is SGDLS and CDR2 YYNGEE. V shed 2 bases and J shed 1 base, with 9 bases lying between them.

This chain connects TRBV29-1 to TRBJ1-1; D perhaps matches TRBD1 (5 bases). The CDR3 extends over 12 amino acids. Trimming took 5 bases from V and 4 from J, leaving 11 bases between them. Germline V gene lookup returns CDR1 SQVTM and CDR2 ANQGSEA. Here the CDR3 reads CSVLDMGTEAFF. The CDR3 DNA is TGCAGCGTTTTGGACATGGGCACTGAAGCTTTCTTT. The variable domain in full, completed from reference TRBV29-1 and TRBJ1-1, reads SAVISQKPSRDICQRGTSLTIQCQVDSQVTMMFWYRQQPGQSLTLIATANQGSEATYESGFVIDKFPISRPNLTFSTLTVSNMSPEDSSIYLCSVLDMGTEAFFGQGTRLTVV.

This sequence joins TRBV20-1 and TRBJ1-4; TRBD1 might be the D (5 bases). V gave up 4 bases and J gave up 7 bases, with 7 bases separating them. CDR1 DFQATT and CDR2 SNEGSKA come from the germline V gene (reference sequence). CDR3 size: 11 residues. In DNA form, the CDR3 reads TGCAGTGCTACCCAGGGTGAAAAACTGTTTTTT. Residues: CSATQGEKLFF.

The chain carries TRBV27 and TRBJ2-1, with D possibly called TRBD1 or TRBD2 (5 bases each). Germline V gene data show CDR1 as MNHEY and CDR2 as SMNVEV (reference sequence). The CDR3 has 16 residues. V was cut by 2 bases and J by 6 bases, with 17 bases left in between. For the CDR3, the DNA is TGTGCCAGCAGTTTAGGGAAGGTGGGACCGCTCAATGAGCAGTTCTTC. The encoded protein is CASSLGKVGPLNEQFF.

The chain recombines TRBV27 with TRBJ2-3, with 11 bases fitting TRBD2. The CDR3 contains 15 residues. Looked up from germline, CDR1 is MNHEY and CDR2 is SMNVEV (reference sequence). Trimming at V came to 6 bases and at J to 9 bases, leaving 11 bases not matched to a gene. The CDR3 nucleotides are TGTGCCAGCAGGCGGGCGCTAGCGGGAGGCGTGACGCAGTATTTT. Translating gives CASRRALAGGVTQYF.

This clone was recorded once. V gene TRBV18 combines with J gene TRBJ2-7, with 7 positions matching TRBD1. V shed 4 bases and J 2 bases; nucleotides not matched to a gene: 5. Germline CDR1 KGHSH, CDR2 LQKENI. This CDR3 has 14 amino acids. This chain's CDR3 is CASSLRDRPYEQYF. CDR3 DNA: TGTGCCAGCTCACTCCGGGACAGACCCTACGAGCAGTACTTC. The complete variable domain, with remaining parts taken from reference TRBV18 and TRBJ2-7, reads NAGVMQNPRHLVRRRGQEARLRCSPMKGHSHVYWYRQLPEEGLKFMVYLQKENIIDESGMPKERFSAEFPKEGPSILRIQQVVRGDSAAYFCASSLRDRPYEQYFGPGTRLTVT.

This chain links TRBV6-5 with TRBJ2-7; possibly TRBD1 or TRBD2 for D (5 bases each). There are 16 residues in the CDR3. CDR1 and CDR2 from the germline V gene are MNHEY and SVGAGI. The V end lost 0 bases, the J end lost 4 bases, and 16 bases lay between the germline ends. Here the CDR3 reads CASSYSTTGTEYEQYF. As DNA, the CDR3 is TGTGCCAGCAGTTACTCGACCACCGGGACGGAATACGAGCAGTACTTC.